The 7 T cell receptor beta chains below all came from one sample that was sequenced in a study of T cell repertoires in ileal Crohn's disease. Time point described: neoterminal ileum biopsy at postoperative endoscopy, about 6 months after surgery. Sequencing used immunoSEQ multiplex PCR; TCRdb keeps in-frame clones, though not all of them. The sample holds 2,000 or so clones, more than 85% seen once. Sequencing was carried out using ileal tissue. The receptors here all came from an adult with Crohn's disease.

The chain couples TRBV13 to TRBJ2-1, with a possible D match to TRBD2 (5 bases). Germline V gene data show CDR1 as PRHDT and CDR2 as FYEKMQ (reference sequence). Trimming removed 7 bases from V and 4 bases from J, with 23 bases in between. The CDR3 runs to 17 residues. CDR3 in amino acids: CASTQSWRVAGYNEQFF. The DNA for the CDR3 is TGTGCCAGCACCCAATCCTGGCGGGTAGCAGGTTACAATGAGCAGTTCTTC.

This clone was recorded only once. The chain is built from TRBV7-8 and TRBJ2-1; 9 bases agree with TRBD2. The germline gives CDR1 SGHVS, CDR2 FQNEAQ. The CDR3 loop spans 16 amino acids. With 0 bases clipped from V and 2 bases from J, the junction kept 2 bases outside the gene matches. CDR3 loop: CASSLAVAGAYNEQFF. The CDR3 DNA sequence: TGTGCCAGCAGCTTAGCGGTAGCGGGAGCCTACAATGAGCAGTTCTTC.

The chain carries TRBV19 and TRBJ1-5, with D perhaps TRBD1 (5 bases). The length of the CDR3 is 15 residues. Germline values: CDR1 LNHDA, CDR2 SQIVND (reference sequence). Deletions cut 7 bases from V and 3 bases from J, with 16 bases between. The CDR3 reads CASNLWGRPNQPQHF. The CDR3 nucleotides read TGTGCCAGTAACCTCTGGGGCCGACCCAATCAGCCCCAGCATTTT.

The chain couples TRBV5-1 to TRBJ1-2; 9 bases map to TRBD1. With V trimmed by 4 bases and J by 6 bases, 4 bases remained unmatched. Germline V gene data show CDR1 as SGHRS and CDR2 as YFSETQ. The CDR3 is made up of 13 amino acids. The CDR3 protein is CASSQGTGNGYTF. The CDR3 DNA sequence: TGCGCCAGCAGCCAAGGGACAGGGAATGGCTACACCTTC.

The chain joins TRBV6-1 to TRBJ1-1; maybe TRBD1 (5 bases). The CDR3 consists of 17 residues. Trimming took 0 bases from V and 2 from J, leaving 16 bases between them. Germline V gene lookup returns CDR1 MNHNS and CDR2 SASEGT. CDR3 nucleotides: TGTGCCAGCAGTGAAGCAGGTTTTAGGGGACTAAACACTGAAGCTTTCTTT. Protein: CASSEAGFRGLNTEAFF.

The V call is TRBV2, the J call TRBJ2-2; 8 bases match TRBD1. V trimming: 6 bases; J trimming: 0 bases; junction bases outside the gene matches: 0. Looked up from germline, CDR1 is SNHLY and CDR2 is FYNNEI. The CDR3 extends over 14 amino acids. CDR3 DNA sequence: TGTGCCAGCAGGGACAGGGCGAACACCGGGGAGCTGTTTTTT. Amino acids: CASRDRANTGELFF.

This chain connects TRBV5-8 to TRBJ2-6; TRBD2 might be the D (6 bases). The CDR3 runs 16 residues. Germline CDR1 is SGHTS and CDR2 is YDEGEE. The germline V and J ends were trimmed by 4 bases and 0 bases, with 11 bases remaining between them. This CDR3 is CASSRDSYSGANVLTF. The DNA for the CDR3 is TGTGCCAGCAGCCGGGACTCCTACTCTGGGGCCAACGTCCTGACTTTC.